This T cell receptor (beta chain) emerged from a study of T cells in tumors after PD-1 blockade. Whole-study findings and limits: Blood contained roughly two fifths of the tumor's TCR clonotypes.

Germline CDR1 SGHNT, CDR2 YENEEA. CDR3 length: 16 amino acids. V gave up 5 bases and J gave up 0 bases; unmatched junction bases: 3. The table lists this clone with a few counts. No antigen is known for it. Method: immunoSEQ multiplex PCR; TCRdb's copy keeps in-frame clones and lacks some. The data contain 34,000 or so clones, around 72% of them seen just once; the ten biggest clones take up roughly 37%. The specimen comprised PBMCs, sampled after anti-PD-1 treatment. This TCR was recovered from a human donor with basal cell carcinoma. The chain uses TRBV11-3 and TRBJ2-2; the match to TRBD2 covers 10 bases. The CDR3 nucleotides are TGTGCCAGCAGCCGGGGACTAGCGTCGAACACCGGGGAGCTGTTTTTT. Its translation: CASSRGLASNTGELFF.